This T cell receptor (beta chain) was observed in a study of blood T cell repertoires in COVID-19. CDR3 length: 18 amino acids. Germline CDR1 reads SGHRS; CDR2 reads YFSETQ. Trimming cost V 3 bases and J 1 base; bases outside gene matches: 6. The table came from immunoSEQ multiplex PCR; TCRdb's copy has only in-frame clones and leaves some out. This sample has about 59,000 clones, with 80% found just once. The chain combines TRBV5-1 with TRBJ2-3; TRBD2 aligns across 15 bases. The source of this sequence is a man in his sixties with acute or convalescent COVID-19. The sample taken for sequencing was peripheral blood. DNA of the CDR3: TGCGCCAGCAGCTCGGGACTAGCGGGGGGCGAAGGCACAGATACGCAGTATTTT. Translating it yields CASSSGLAGGEGTDTQYF. Supplemented by reference TRBV5-1 and TRBJ2-3, the full variable domain reads KAGVTQTPRYLIKTRGQQVTLSCSPISGHRSVSWYQQTPGQGLQFLFEYFSETQRNKGNFPGRFSGRQFSNSRSEMNVSTLELGDSALYLCASSSGLAGGEGTDTQYFGPGTRLTVL.